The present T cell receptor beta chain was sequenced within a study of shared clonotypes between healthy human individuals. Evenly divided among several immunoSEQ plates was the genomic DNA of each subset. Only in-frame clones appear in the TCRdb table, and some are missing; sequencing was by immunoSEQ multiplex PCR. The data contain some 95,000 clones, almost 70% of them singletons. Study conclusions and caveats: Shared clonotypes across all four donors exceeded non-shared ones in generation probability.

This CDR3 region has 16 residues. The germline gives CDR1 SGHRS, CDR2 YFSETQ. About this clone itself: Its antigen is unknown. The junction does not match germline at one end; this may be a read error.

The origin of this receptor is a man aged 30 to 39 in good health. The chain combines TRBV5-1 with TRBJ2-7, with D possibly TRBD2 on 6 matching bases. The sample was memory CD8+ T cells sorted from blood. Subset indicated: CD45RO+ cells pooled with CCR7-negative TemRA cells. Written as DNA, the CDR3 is TGTGCCAGCAGCTTGGTCGGGACTGGGTTTGGCTACGAGCAGTACTTC. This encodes CASSLVGTGFGYEQYF.